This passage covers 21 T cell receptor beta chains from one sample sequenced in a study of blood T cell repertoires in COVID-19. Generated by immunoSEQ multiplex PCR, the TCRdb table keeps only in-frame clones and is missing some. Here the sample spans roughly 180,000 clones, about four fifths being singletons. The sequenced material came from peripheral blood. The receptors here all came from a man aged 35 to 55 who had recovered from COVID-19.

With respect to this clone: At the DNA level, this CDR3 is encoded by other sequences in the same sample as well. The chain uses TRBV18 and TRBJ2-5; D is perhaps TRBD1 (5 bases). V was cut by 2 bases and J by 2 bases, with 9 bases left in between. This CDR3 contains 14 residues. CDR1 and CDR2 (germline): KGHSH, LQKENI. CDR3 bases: TGTGCCAGCTCACCAGGGGCAGGACAAGAGACCCAGTACTTC. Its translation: CASSPGAGQETQYF.

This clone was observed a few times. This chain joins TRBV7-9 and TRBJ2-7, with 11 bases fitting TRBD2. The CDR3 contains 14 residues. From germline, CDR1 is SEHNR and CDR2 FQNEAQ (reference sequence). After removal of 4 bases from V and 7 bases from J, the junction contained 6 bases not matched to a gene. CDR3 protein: CASSSGTSGLEQYF. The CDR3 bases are TGTGCCAGCAGCTCCGGGACTAGCGGTCTGGAGCAGTACTTC.

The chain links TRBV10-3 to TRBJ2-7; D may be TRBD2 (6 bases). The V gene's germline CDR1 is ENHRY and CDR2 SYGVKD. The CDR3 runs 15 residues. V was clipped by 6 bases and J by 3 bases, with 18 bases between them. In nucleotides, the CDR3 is TGTGCCATCAGAGAGAACGGGGCGGGGAACTACGAGCAGTACTTC. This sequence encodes CAIRENGAGNYEQYF.

CDR3 coding DNA: TGTGCCAGCTCGCTCGCCCCTAGCGGGGGGGAGACCCAGTACTTC. Translated: CASSLAPSGGETQYF. The chain recombines TRBV18 with TRBJ2-5; 11 bases match TRBD2. CDR1 is KGHSH, CDR2 LQKENI, per germline. The V and J ends lost 6 bases and 5 bases, in that order; junction bases with no gene match: 8. CDR3 size: 15 residues.

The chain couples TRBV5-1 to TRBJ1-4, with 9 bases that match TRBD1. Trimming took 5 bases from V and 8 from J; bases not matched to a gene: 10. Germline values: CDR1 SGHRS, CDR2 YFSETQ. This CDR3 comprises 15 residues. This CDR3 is CASSGGTGLGEKLFF. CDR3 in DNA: TGCGCCAGCAGTGGAGGGACAGGGCTCGGGGAAAAACTGTTTTTT.

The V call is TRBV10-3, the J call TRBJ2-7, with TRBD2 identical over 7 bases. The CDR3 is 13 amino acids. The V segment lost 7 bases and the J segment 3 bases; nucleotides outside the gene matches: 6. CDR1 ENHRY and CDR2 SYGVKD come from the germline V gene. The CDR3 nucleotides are TGTGCCATCATGGGAGAGCGGGACTACGAGCAGTACTTC. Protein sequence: CAIMGERDYEQYF.

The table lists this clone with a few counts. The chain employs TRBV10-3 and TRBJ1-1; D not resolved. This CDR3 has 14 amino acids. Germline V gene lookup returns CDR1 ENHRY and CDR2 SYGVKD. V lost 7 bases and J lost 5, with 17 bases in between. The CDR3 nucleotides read TGTGCCATCACCAAAGAATACCCTAGAACTGAAGCTTTCTTT. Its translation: CAITKEYPRTEAFF.

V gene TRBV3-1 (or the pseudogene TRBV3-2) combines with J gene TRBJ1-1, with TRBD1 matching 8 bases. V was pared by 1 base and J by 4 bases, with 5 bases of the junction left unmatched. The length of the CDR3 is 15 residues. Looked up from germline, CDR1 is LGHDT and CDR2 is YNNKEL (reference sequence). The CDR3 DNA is TGTGCCAGCAGCCAAGCGCCGACAGGGGCCACTGAAGCTTTCTTT. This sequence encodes CASSQAPTGATEAFF.

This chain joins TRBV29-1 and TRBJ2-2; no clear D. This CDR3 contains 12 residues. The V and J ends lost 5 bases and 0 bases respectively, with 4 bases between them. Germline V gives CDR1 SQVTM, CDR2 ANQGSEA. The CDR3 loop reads CSVSPNTGELFF. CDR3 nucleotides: TGCAGCGTTTCTCCGAACACCGGGGAGCTGTTTTTT.

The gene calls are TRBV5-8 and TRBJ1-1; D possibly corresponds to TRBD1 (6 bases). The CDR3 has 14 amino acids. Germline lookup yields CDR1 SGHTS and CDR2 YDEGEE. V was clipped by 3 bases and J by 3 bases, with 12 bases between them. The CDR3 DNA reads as TGTGCCAGCAGCTGGGGGCGGGTGGACACTGAAGCTTTCTTT. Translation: CASSWGRVDTEAFF.

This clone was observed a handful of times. The CDR3 here is CSVRGGSGANVLTF. In DNA form, the CDR3 reads TGCAGCGTTCGGGGGGGCTCTGGGGCCAACGTCCTGACTTTC. The chain uses TRBV29-1 and TRBJ2-6; the match to TRBD2 covers 8 bases. CDR3 length: 14 amino acids. The V segment lost 5 bases and the J segment 0 bases; nucleotides outside the gene matches: 0. Per the germline V gene, CDR1 is SQVTM and CDR2 is ANQGSEA.

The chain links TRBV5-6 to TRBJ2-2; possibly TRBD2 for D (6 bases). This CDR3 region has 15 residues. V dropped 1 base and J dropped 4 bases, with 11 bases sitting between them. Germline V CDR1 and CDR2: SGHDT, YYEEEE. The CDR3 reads CASSLTRGGTGELFF. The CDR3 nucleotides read TGTGCCAGCAGCTTGACGCGGGGCGGCACCGGGGAGCTGTTTTTT.

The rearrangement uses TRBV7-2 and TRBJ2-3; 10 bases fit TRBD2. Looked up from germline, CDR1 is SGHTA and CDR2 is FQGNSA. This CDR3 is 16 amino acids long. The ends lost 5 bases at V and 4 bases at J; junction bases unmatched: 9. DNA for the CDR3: TGTGCCAGCAGCCTCGCCGGAGCGGGAGGGCCAGATACGCAGTATTTT. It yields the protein CASSLAGAGGPDTQYF.

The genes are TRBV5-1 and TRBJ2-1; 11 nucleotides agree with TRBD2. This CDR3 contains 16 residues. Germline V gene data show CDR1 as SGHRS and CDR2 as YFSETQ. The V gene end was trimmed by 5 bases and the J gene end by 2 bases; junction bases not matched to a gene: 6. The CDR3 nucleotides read TGCGCCAGCAGTCCCGGACTAGCGGGTACCTACAATGAGCAGTTCTTC. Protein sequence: CASSPGLAGTYNEQFF.

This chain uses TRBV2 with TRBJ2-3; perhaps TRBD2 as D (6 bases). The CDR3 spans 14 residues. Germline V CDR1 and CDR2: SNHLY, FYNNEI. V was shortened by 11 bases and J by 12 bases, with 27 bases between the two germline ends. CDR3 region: CAGKEQAFSGDQYF. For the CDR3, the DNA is TGTGCCGGAAAGGAGCAGGCCTTTTCGGGGGACCAGTATTTT.

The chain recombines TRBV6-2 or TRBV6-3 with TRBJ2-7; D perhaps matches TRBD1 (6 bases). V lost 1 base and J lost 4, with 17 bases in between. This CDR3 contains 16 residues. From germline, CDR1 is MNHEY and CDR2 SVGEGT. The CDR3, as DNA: TGTGCCAGCAGTTACTTGTACGGGCAGGGGCTGTACGAGCAGTACTTC. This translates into CASSYLYGQGLYEQYF.

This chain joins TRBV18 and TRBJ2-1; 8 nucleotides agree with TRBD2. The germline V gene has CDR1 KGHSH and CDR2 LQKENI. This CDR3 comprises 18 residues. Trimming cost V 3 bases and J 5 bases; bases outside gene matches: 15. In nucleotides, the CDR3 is TGTGCCAGCTCACCGGTGGGACTAAGCGGGAGATCCCACAATGAGCAGTTCTTC. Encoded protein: CASSPVGLSGRSHNEQFF. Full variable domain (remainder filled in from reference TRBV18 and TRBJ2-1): NAGVMQNPRHLVRRRGQEARLRCSPMKGHSHVYWYRQLPEEGLKFMVYLQKENIIDESGMPKERFSAEFPKEGPSILRIQQVVRGDSAAYFCASSPVGLSGRSHNEQFFGPGTRLTVL.

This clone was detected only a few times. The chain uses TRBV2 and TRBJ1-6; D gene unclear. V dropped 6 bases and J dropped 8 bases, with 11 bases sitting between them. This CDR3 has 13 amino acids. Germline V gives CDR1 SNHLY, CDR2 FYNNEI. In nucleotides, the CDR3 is TGTGCCAGCAGCCTGGGGAGTCATTCACCCCTCCACTTT. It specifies CASSLGSHSPLHF.

CDR3 sequence reads: CASSLQAGGFSYNEQFF. In nucleotides, the CDR3 is TGCGCCAGCAGCTTACAAGCGGGAGGGTTCAGCTACAATGAGCAGTTCTTC. V is TRBV4-3 and J is TRBJ2-1, with 10 bases identical to TRBD2. The CDR3 covers 17 residues. V lost 5 bases to trimming and J lost 3 bases; unmatched junction nucleotides: 10. The germline gives CDR1 LGHNA, CDR2 YSLEER.

The CDR3 bases are TGTGCCATGGAGGACGGATCTCCTAACACTGAAGCTTTCTTT. Translated: CAMEDGSPNTEAFF. The chain uses TRBV10-3 and TRBJ1-1; D ambiguous. Looked up from germline, CDR1 is ENHRY and CDR2 is SYGVKD. Trimming removed 9 bases from V and 2 bases from J, with 16 bases in between. The CDR3 is 14 residues long.

The CDR3 here is CASSQVSGGFTEAFF. The CDR3 DNA reads as TGCGCCAGCAGCCAAGTTTCAGGGGGATTCACTGAAGCTTTCTTT. This chain joins TRBV4-1 and TRBJ1-1; 7 bases match TRBD1. The V and J ends lost 1 base and 4 bases, in that order; junction bases with no gene match: 6. The CDR3 sequence is 15 residues long. CDR1 is MGHRA, CDR2 YSYEKL, per germline.